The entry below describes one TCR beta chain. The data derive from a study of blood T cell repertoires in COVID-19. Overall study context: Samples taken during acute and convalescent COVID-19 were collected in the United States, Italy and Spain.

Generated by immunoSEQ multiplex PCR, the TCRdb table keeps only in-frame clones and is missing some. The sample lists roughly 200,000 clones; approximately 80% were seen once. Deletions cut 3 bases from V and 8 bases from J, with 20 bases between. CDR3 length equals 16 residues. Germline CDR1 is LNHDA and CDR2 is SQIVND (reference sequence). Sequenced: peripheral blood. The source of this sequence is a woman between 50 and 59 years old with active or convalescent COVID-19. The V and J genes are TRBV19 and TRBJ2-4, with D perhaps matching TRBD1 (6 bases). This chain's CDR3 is CASSMPATGTTDIQYF. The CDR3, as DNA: TGTGCCAGTAGTATGCCGGCAACAGGGACGACGGACATTCAGTACTTC. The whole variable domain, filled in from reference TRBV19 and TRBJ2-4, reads DGGITQSPKYLFRKEGQNVTLSCEQNLNHDAMYWYRQDPGQGLRLIYYSQIVNDFQKGDIAEGYSVSREKKESFPLTVTSAQKNPTAFYLCASSMPATGTTDIQYFGAGTRLSVL.